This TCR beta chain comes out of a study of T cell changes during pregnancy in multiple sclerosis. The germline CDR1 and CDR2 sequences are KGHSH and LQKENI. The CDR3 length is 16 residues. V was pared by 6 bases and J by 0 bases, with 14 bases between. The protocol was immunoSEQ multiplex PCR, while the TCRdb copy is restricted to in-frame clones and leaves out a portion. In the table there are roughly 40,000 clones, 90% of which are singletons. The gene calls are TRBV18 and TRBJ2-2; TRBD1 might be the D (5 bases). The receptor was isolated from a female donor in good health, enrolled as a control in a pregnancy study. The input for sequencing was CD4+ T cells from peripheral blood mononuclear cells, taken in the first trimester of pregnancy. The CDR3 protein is CASSRQLLANTGELFF. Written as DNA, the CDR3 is TGTGCCAGCTCGCGACAGCTACTGGCGAACACCGGGGAGCTGTTTTTT.